The 17 T cell receptor beta chains given below trace back to one sample, sequenced in a study of cytotoxic CD8 clonotypes in ibrutinib-treated CLL. Some clones are missing from TCRdb's copy, which holds only in-frame ones; the method was immunoSEQ multiplex PCR. The profile covers about 160,000 clones, with 70% to 90% appearing a single time and more than 2.5% taken by the ten largest. Here the sequenced sample was PBMCs, taken at disease progression, from a patient treated with ibrutinib. Receptors originate from a human donor with chronic lymphocytic leukemia.

V usage is TRBV27 and J usage is TRBJ2-7; a possible D gene is TRBD1 (6 bases). Germline V CDR1 and CDR2: MNHEY, SMNVEV (reference sequence). The CDR3 spans 16 residues. The V and J ends lost 2 bases and 0 bases respectively, with 14 bases between them. CDR3 nucleotide sequence: TGTGCCAGCAGTTTAGCTCCGAGGGGGAGCTCCTACGAGCAGTACTTC. Amino acids: CASSLAPRGSSYEQYF.

The chain recombines TRBV9 with TRBJ1-1; TRBD1 aligns across 8 bases. This CDR3 is 15 amino acids long. Germline trimming cut 4 bases from V and 1 base from J; bases unmatched to any gene: 6. Per germline, CDR1 SGDLS and CDR2 YYNGEE. The CDR3 spells CASSTGQVTNTEAFF. The CDR3 region has the DNA TGTGCCAGCAGCACGGGACAGGTTACGAACACTGAAGCTTTCTTT.

The V and J genes are TRBV7-3 and TRBJ2-1, with 8 positions matching TRBD2. CDR1 and CDR2 from the germline V gene are SGHTA and FQGTGA. The CDR3 length is 16 residues. J lost 6 bases, V lost 5 bases, and 12 bases had no gene match. CDR3 in DNA: TGTGCCAGCAGCATGCAATGGGCTAGCGGGTTCAATGAGCAGTTCTTC. Translation gives CASSMQWASGFNEQFF.

The V and J genes are TRBV12-5 and TRBJ2-1; D remains ambiguous. The germline V and J ends were trimmed by 3 bases and 0 bases, with 15 bases remaining between them. The CDR3 spans 17 residues. CDR1 is LGHNT and CDR2 is FRNRAP in the germline V gene. CDR3 protein: CASGFTHSLSSYNEQFF. As DNA, the CDR3 is TGTGCTAGTGGTTTCACCCACAGCCTGAGCTCCTACAATGAGCAGTTCTTC. Based on the CDR3 plus reference TRBV12-5 and TRBJ2-1, the full variable domain is DARVTQTPRHKVTEMGQEVTMRCQPILGHNTVFWYRQTMMQGLELLAYFRNRAPLDDSGMPKDRFSAEMPDATLATLKIQPSEPRDSAVYFCASGFTHSLSSYNEQFFGPGTRLTVL.

V and J are TRBV19 and TRBJ2-1; 10 nucleotides line up with TRBD2. The CDR3 runs 16 residues. With 6 bases clipped from V and 8 bases from J, the junction kept 13 bases outside the gene matches. The germline CDR1 and CDR2 sequences are LNHDA and SQIVND (reference sequence). The DNA of the CDR3 is TGTGCCAGTAGAGTACAGCCGGGACTAGCGTCGCATGAGCAGTTCTTC. Protein: CASRVQPGLASHEQFF. Using reference TRBV19 and TRBJ2-1 for the parts outside the CDR3, the full variable domain is DGGITQSPKYLFRKEGQNVTLSCEQNLNHDAMYWYRQDPGQGLRLIYYSQIVNDFQKGDIAEGYSVSREKKESFPLTVTSAQKNPTAFYLCASRVQPGLASHEQFFGPGTRLTVL.

This chain links TRBV5-5 with TRBJ2-2; D unresolved. Germline V CDR1 and CDR2: SGHKS, YYEKEE (reference sequence). Trimming cost V 0 bases and J 4 bases, with 10 bases left between them. The CDR3 is made up of 15 amino acids. CDR3 coding DNA: TGTGCCAGCAGCTTGGGGACCCTTCGCACCGGGGAGCTGTTTTTT. This encodes CASSLGTLRTGELFF.

The chain has TRBV28 and TRBJ2-7; the D gene is possibly TRBD2 (5 bases). V was clipped by 2 bases and J by 5 bases, with 10 bases between them. Per the germline V gene, CDR1 is MDHEN and CDR2 is SYDVKM. The length of the CDR3 is 13 residues. The CDR3 loop is CASSLAAVDEQYF. In DNA form, the CDR3 reads TGTGCCAGCAGTTTAGCAGCGGTGGACGAGCAGTACTTC.

This chain links TRBV9 with TRBJ2-7; TRBD1 agrees at 8 bases. The CDR3 runs 14 residues. Unmatched junction bases numbered 9, after V lost 4 bases and J lost 6 bases. Germline CDR1 SGDLS, CDR2 YYNGEE. CDR3 sequence (DNA): TGTGCCAGCAGCACCCCTACAGGGGGTGGCGAGCAGTACTTC. Encoded protein: CASSTPTGGGEQYF.

V usage is TRBV4-1 and J usage is TRBJ1-2; D unclear. The germline V gene has CDR1 MGHRA and CDR2 YSYEKL. The CDR3 contains 14 residues. V gave up 1 base and J gave up 2 bases, with 8 bases separating them. This CDR3 reads CASSQVAENYGYTF. The CDR3 DNA is TGCGCCAGCAGCCAAGTAGCGGAAAACTATGGCTACACCTTC.

The chain joins TRBV5-1 to TRBJ2-6; D might be TRBD1 (6 bases). The CDR3 covers 15 residues. Germline V gives CDR1 SGHRS, CDR2 YFSETQ. The germline V and J ends were trimmed by 3 bases and 7 bases, with 14 bases remaining between them. CDR3 DNA sequence: TGCGCCAGCAGCTCCGACACAGGGCAAGCCAACGTCCTGACTTTC. Translated, it gives CASSSDTGQANVLTF.

CDR3 protein: CASSPPTGQGNYEQYF. In nucleotides, the CDR3 is TGTGCCAGCAGCCCACCGACGGGACAGGGTAACTACGAGCAGTACTTC. The gene calls are TRBV11-3 and TRBJ2-7; 9 nucleotides line up with TRBD1. V lost 5 bases and J lost 3; bases outside the gene matches: 11. The CDR3 length is 16 residues. Germline CDR1 and CDR2: SGHNT and YENEEA.

This rearrangement joins TRBV7-2 to TRBJ1-2; D is unclear. V lost 5 bases and J lost 13, with 11 bases in between. The CDR3 contains 10 residues. Germline CDR1 reads SGHTA; CDR2 reads FQGNSA. This CDR3 is CASSRTVLTF. As DNA, the CDR3 is TGTGCCAGCAGCCGGACGGTGCTCACCTTC.

The chain joins TRBV10-2 to TRBJ2-1, with 15 bases lining up with TRBD2. Per the germline V gene, CDR1 is WSHSY and CDR2 is SAAADI. CDR3 length equals 17 residues. The V segment lost 6 bases and the J segment 7 bases; nucleotides outside the gene matches: 10. As DNA, the CDR3 is TGCGCCAGCAGGGGGTTAGCCGGGACTAGCGGGAGGAATGAGCAGTTCTTC. This codes for CASRGLAGTSGRNEQFF.

The V call is TRBV19, the J call TRBJ2-3; 11 bases line up with TRBD2. This CDR3 is built from 17 residues. In germline, CDR1 is LNHDA, CDR2 SQIVND (reference sequence). J was trimmed by 3 bases and V by 5 bases; bases with no gene match: 10. Here the CDR3 reads CASSSGTSGNPTDTQYF. The CDR3 coding sequence is TGTGCCAGTAGTTCCGGGACTAGCGGTAATCCTACAGATACGCAGTATTTT.

The chain's CDR3 is CASISLAGRADTQYF. The CDR3 DNA reads as TGTGCCAGCATTTCATTAGCGGGAAGGGCAGATACGCAGTATTTT. The V and J genes are TRBV7-9 and TRBJ2-3, with TRBD2 matching over 8 bases. Germline V gene sequence: CDR1 SEHNR, CDR2 FQNEAQ (reference sequence). V lost 7 bases and J lost 4; bases outside the gene matches: 10. CDR3 length: 15 amino acids.

This chain joins TRBV2 and TRBJ2-7; D gene unclear. In germline, CDR1 is SNHLY, CDR2 FYNNEI. Trimming removed 2 bases from V and 3 bases from J, with 5 bases in between. The CDR3 consists of 12 residues. CDR3 sequence reads: CASSEWSYEQYF. CDR3 in DNA: TGTGCCAGCAGTGAATGGAGCTACGAGCAGTACTTC.

This clone was recorded a few times. The chain employs TRBV9 and TRBJ2-7, with a possible D match to TRBD2 (6 bases). V was pared by 3 bases and J by 1 base, with 17 bases between. This CDR3 is built from 16 residues. Per germline, CDR1 SGDLS and CDR2 YYNGEE. The CDR3 sequence: CASSEGWSGRSYEQYF. In DNA, the CDR3 is TGTGCCAGCAGCGAGGGTTGGAGCGGGCGTTCCTACGAGCAGTACTTC. Filled out from reference TRBV9 and TRBJ2-7, the complete variable domain reads DSGVTQTPKHLITATGQRVTLRCSPRSGDLSVYWYQQSLDQGLQFLIQYYNGEERAKGNILERFSAQQFPDLHSELNLSSLELGDSALYFCASSEGWSGRSYEQYFGPGTRLTVT.